The 26 T cell receptor beta chains below come from one sample, sequenced in a study of long-term antiretroviral therapy in people with HIV. The run of the v3.0 immunoSEQ assay was at survey level. Data came from immunoSEQ multiplex PCR; TCRdb stores just in-frame clones and leaves some out. The table shows under 40,000 clones, with roughly 84% occurring only once. The source material was unsorted PBMCs, sampled roughly 2.8 years before starting antiretroviral therapy. The receptors come from a young woman with HIV.

This rearrangement joins TRBV5-8 to TRBJ2-5; 12 bases are a match to TRBD1. The ends lost 0 bases at V and 5 bases at J; junction bases unmatched: 5. The CDR3 has 16 amino acids. Germline assignment: CDR1 SGHTS and CDR2 YDEGEE. This CDR3 is CASSLVGQGAFETQYF. CDR3 in DNA: TGTGCCAGCAGCTTGGTGGGACAGGGGGCTTTCGAGACCCAGTACTTC.

The chain joins TRBV6-1 to TRBJ1-2, with a weak D call TRBD1 (6 bases). CDR3 length: 15 amino acids. V was trimmed by 6 bases and J by 1 base, leaving 15 bases between them. CDR1 MNHNS and CDR2 SASEGT come from the germline V gene. The CDR3 DNA is TGTGCCAGCAGCGGGCAACAGGGAATTAACTATGGCTACACCTTC. Its translation: CASSGQQGINYGYTF.

The rearrangement joins TRBV5-1 to TRBJ1-1, with D hard to call. V was trimmed by 3 bases and J by 5 bases, leaving 11 bases between them. CDR3 length: 13 residues. Germline values: CDR1 SGHRS, CDR2 YFSETQ. The CDR3 sequence: CASSSVGGTEAFF. The CDR3 DNA sequence: TGCGCCAGCAGCTCCGTGGGTGGAACTGAAGCTTTCTTT.

This chain joins TRBV15 and TRBJ2-1; 11 bases fit TRBD2. The CDR3 contains 15 residues. The germline CDR1 and CDR2 sequences are LNHNV and YYDKDF (reference sequence). The ends lost 3 bases at V and 9 bases at J; junction bases unmatched: 7. The CDR3 here is CATSRRTSGLLEQFF. Written as DNA, the CDR3 is TGTGCCACCAGCAGGAGGACTAGCGGGCTTCTTGAGCAGTTCTTC.

The chain uses TRBV5-1 and TRBJ2-1; the match to TRBD1 covers 8 bases. CDR1 and CDR2 from the germline V gene are SGHRS and YFSETQ. This CDR3 comprises 11 residues. V was clipped by 2 bases and J by 12 bases; unmatched bases: 1. The CDR3 DNA reads TGCGCCAGCAGCTTCGGACAGGGGCAGTTCTTC. Its protein is CASSFGQGQFF.

This CDR3 reads CASSIGPDRAQGYTF. The CDR3 DNA reads as TGTGCCAGTAGTATCGGACCTGACAGGGCCCAAGGCTACACCTTC. The chain couples TRBV19 to TRBJ1-2; 7 nucleotides align to TRBD1. The CDR3 extends over 15 amino acids. The germline CDR1 and CDR2 sequences are LNHDA and SQIVND (reference sequence). V shed 3 bases and J 8 bases; nucleotides not matched to a gene: 12.

The J gene is TRBJ2-2, the V gene TRBV30; D unclear. This CDR3 is 14 amino acids long. V dropped 3 bases and J dropped 2 bases, with 10 bases sitting between them. Germline-derived CDR1 and CDR2 are GTSNPN and SVGIG (reference sequence). The chain's CDR3 is CAWRQDTNTGELFF. The CDR3 nucleotides read TGTGCCTGGAGGCAAGACACAAACACCGGGGAGCTGTTTTTT.

This CDR3 reads CASSRYQGEIPGELFF. Here the CDR3 DNA reads TGTGCCAGCAGCCGATATCAAGGGGAGATCCCCGGGGAGCTGTTTTTT. The V and J genes are TRBV7-3 and TRBJ2-2; either TRBD1 or TRBD2 may supply D (5 bases each). The germline V gene has CDR1 SGHTA and CDR2 FQGTGA. Trimming shortened V by 5 bases and J by 6 bases, and 19 bases separated the two germline ends. The CDR3 runs to 16 residues.

V is TRBV7-8 and J is TRBJ2-3; the D is unclear. Between the trimmed V and J ends, which lost 5 bases and 2 bases, there was a span of 14 bases. Germline V gives CDR1 SGHVS, CDR2 FQNEAQ. The CDR3 spans 15 residues. The CDR3 DNA sequence: TGTGCCAGCAGCCCCCTCTTCCTTAACACAGATACGCAGTATTTT. It yields the protein CASSPLFLNTDTQYF.

V and J are TRBV6-1 and TRBJ2-3; D might be TRBD1 (6 bases). Germline CDR1 MNHNS, CDR2 SASEGT. The CDR3 consists of 14 residues. V was cut by 4 bases and J by 1 base, with 9 bases left in between. The CDR3 nucleotides are TGTGCCAGCAGTGGCTACAGGGGCACAGATACGCAGTATTTT. This translates into CASSGYRGTDTQYF.

This clone was recorded a few times. The gene calls are TRBV7-8 and TRBJ1-1; possibly TRBD1 for D (6 bases). The V gene lost 3 bases and the J gene lost 4 bases, with 12 bases spanning the gap. There are 14 residues in the CDR3. The germline CDR1 and CDR2 sequences are SGHVS and FQNEAQ. The CDR3 is CASSFGQGLTEAFF. Here the CDR3 DNA reads TGTGCCAGCAGCTTTGGGCAGGGGCTCACTGAAGCTTTCTTT.

This sequence joins TRBV4-1 and TRBJ1-5, with a weak D call TRBD1 (5 bases). CDR1 MGHRA and CDR2 YSYEKL come from the germline V gene. The CDR3 is 17 residues long. V was trimmed by 4 bases and J by 0 bases, leaving 16 bases between them. This CDR3 reads CASSLQSGPYSNQPQHF. CDR3 bases: TGCGCCAGCAGCCTACAATCGGGACCATATAGCAATCAGCCCCAGCATTTT.

The CDR3: CASSLYGQGGTNEKLFF. CDR3 nucleotide sequence: TGTGCCAGCAGCCTTTACGGACAGGGTGGAACTAATGAAAAACTGTTTTTT. The chain couples TRBV7-9 to TRBJ1-4; 8 bases fit TRBD1. V gave up 5 bases and J gave up 1 base; unmatched junction bases: 9. Germline-derived CDR1 and CDR2 are SEHNR and FQNEAQ (reference sequence). CDR3 length equals 17 residues.

V usage is TRBV27 and J usage is TRBJ2-7; possible D gene TRBD2, 5 bases. Germline lookup yields CDR1 MNHEY and CDR2 SMNVEV (reference sequence). The ends were cut back, 5 bases at V and 6 bases at J, with 17 bases in the middle. CDR3 length equals 14 residues. In DNA, the CDR3 is TGTGCCAGCAGTCTTCGCCTTTCGGGGTCCGAGCAGTACTTC. Translation: CASSLRLSGSEQYF.

V usage is TRBV7-6 and J usage is TRBJ1-6; possible D gene TRBD1, 5 bases. This CDR3 is 17 amino acids long. The V gene lost 2 bases and the J gene lost 7 bases, with 18 bases spanning the gap. Germline assignment: CDR1 SGHVS and CDR2 FNYEAQ. This CDR3 reads CASSLLGGGLGNSPLHF. The CDR3 DNA follows: TGTGCCAGCAGCTTACTGGGGGGGGGTTTGGGGAATTCACCCCTCCACTTT. The variable domain in full, with the rest retrieved from reference TRBV7-6 and TRBJ1-6, is GAGVSQSPRYKVTKRGQDVALRCDPISGHVSLYWYRQALGQGPEFLTYFNYEAQQDKSGLPNDRFSAERPEGSISTLTIQRTEQRDSAMYRCASSLLGGGLGNSPLHFGNGTRLTVT.

The V gene is TRBV9, the J gene TRBJ1-6; the D is unclear. Per germline, CDR1 SGDLS and CDR2 YYNGEE. Deletions cut 4 bases from V and 10 bases from J, with 12 bases between. This CDR3 comprises 13 residues. The CDR3 sequence is CASSSLSVSPLHF. The CDR3 DNA is TGTGCCAGCAGCTCCCTTAGCGTCTCACCCCTCCACTTT.

The chain carries TRBV27 and TRBJ2-2; D call uncertain. The CDR3 length is 14 residues. From germline, CDR1 is MNHEY and CDR2 SMNVEV (reference sequence). V dropped 6 bases and J dropped 4 bases, with 12 bases sitting between them. CDR3 in amino acids: CASRLLSGTGELFF. The DNA of the CDR3 is TGTGCCAGCAGATTGCTCTCGGGCACCGGGGAGCTGTTTTTT.

The V call is TRBV15, the J call TRBJ2-3; D not certain. The CDR3 totals 15 residues. V lost 0 bases and J 2 bases, leaving 9 bases between the germline ends. Germline V gene data show CDR1 as LNHNV and CDR2 as YYDKDF (reference sequence). In DNA form, the CDR3 reads TGTGCCACCAGCAGAGACAGACACCACACAGATACGCAGTATTTT. Translated, it gives CATSRDRHHTDTQYF.

The chain combines TRBV7-8 with TRBJ2-5, with TRBD2 matching over 8 bases. This CDR3 has 14 amino acids. CDR1 SGHVS and CDR2 FQNEAQ come from the germline V gene. The junction had 3 bases not matched to a gene; V was cut back by 0 bases and J by 6 bases. As DNA, the CDR3 is TGTGCCAGCAGCTTAGCCGGGGGGGTGAAGACCCAGTACTTC. Its protein is CASSLAGGVKTQYF.

The sample holds one count of this clone. V is TRBV5-1 and J is TRBJ2-2; 8 nucleotides line up with TRBD1. This CDR3 region has 16 residues. J gave up 1 base and V 4 bases, and 6 bases lay outside the gene matches. The germline gives CDR1 SGHRS, CDR2 YFSETQ. CDR3 region: CASSIQGQGNTGELFF. The CDR3 nucleotides read TGCGCCAGCAGCATCCAAGGACAGGGGAACACCGGGGAGCTGTTTTTT.

The gene calls are TRBV19 and TRBJ2-2; 7 bases line up with TRBD2. Trimming cost V 5 bases and J 7 bases; bases outside gene matches: 7. Germline values: CDR1 LNHDA, CDR2 SQIVND (reference sequence). The CDR3 has 14 amino acids. The CDR3 coding sequence is TGTGCCAGTAGTCCCGGGAGGTTGGTCGGGGAGCTGTTTTTT. Residues: CASSPGRLVGELFF.

CDR3 protein: CASSPLAGGGEAFF. As DNA, the CDR3 is TGTGCCAGCAGCCCACTTGCAGGAGGGGGTGAAGCTTTCTTT. The chain carries TRBV5-8 and TRBJ1-1, with D possibly matching TRBD1 (6 bases). The CDR3 runs to 14 residues. Germline CDR1 reads SGHTS; CDR2 reads YDEGEE. V was shortened by 4 bases and J by 7 bases, with 17 bases between the two germline ends.

In this sample, this clone turned up once. The V and J genes are TRBV15 and TRBJ2-2, with 8 bases that match TRBD1. The trim removed 2 bases at V and 5 bases at J, leaving 4 bases unmatched. Germline-derived CDR1 and CDR2 are LNHNV and YYDKDF (reference sequence). The CDR3 loop spans 15 amino acids. For the CDR3, the DNA is TGTGCCACCAGCAGAAAAGACAGGGGTACCGGGGAGCTGTTTTTT. Its translation: CATSRKDRGTGELFF.

V gene TRBV19 combines with J gene TRBJ1-5; 9 bases map to TRBD1. From germline, CDR1 is LNHDA and CDR2 SQIVND (reference sequence). Trimming at V came to 3 bases and at J to 7 bases, leaving 10 bases not matched to a gene. CDR3 length: 16 residues. The CDR3 reads CASSMGPGQGWQPQHF. The CDR3 DNA reads as TGTGCCAGTAGTATGGGCCCGGGACAGGGATGGCAGCCCCAGCATTTT.

The count of this clone is one. The chain has TRBV7-3 and TRBJ2-1; 7 bases are shared with TRBD2. The CDR3 loop spans 15 amino acids. The germline gives CDR1 SGHTA, CDR2 FQGTGA. With V trimmed by 6 bases and J by 8 bases, 13 bases remained unmatched. CDR3 nucleotides: TGTGCCAGCAGTTCTGGACTAGGAAGGTTCGATGAGCAGTTCTTC. Translated, it gives CASSSGLGRFDEQFF.

V and J are TRBV7-8 and TRBJ1-4; D unclear. Trimming stripped 2 bases from V and 5 bases from J, with 18 bases between. The CDR3 extends over 17 amino acids. Per germline, CDR1 SGHVS and CDR2 FQNEAQ. This CDR3 is CASSLRYLRLSNEKLFF. CDR3 in DNA: TGTGCCAGCAGCTTACGGTATCTTAGGTTGTCCAATGAAAAACTGTTTTTT.